The T cell receptor (beta chain) described here comes from a study of T cell responses to AZD1222 COVID-19 vaccine. Points on this clone: Antigen: not known.

Germline loops: CDR1 KGHSH, CDR2 LQKENI. The CDR3 sequence is 13 residues long. Between the trimmed V and J ends, which lost 3 bases and 4 bases, there was a span of 7 bases. Sequenced by immunoSEQ multiplex PCR; TCRdb stores in-frame clones only, minus some. The sample carries 200,000 or so clones, 90% to 95% recorded once. Study-wide findings and caveats: In all cases, repertoires were sampled only after the peak T cell response. As reported, nearly half of all spike-specific TCRs target variant regions that are unmutated. Spike as a whole was targeted by vaccine-associated CD4 TCRs, dominant at 160-218 and 743-854. An increase in Spike-specific TCR breadth and depth was observed after two AZD1222 doses.

This sequence was found in an adult in good health. The sequencing here drew on peripheral blood, taken on day 0 of AZD1222 vaccination. The rearrangement uses TRBV18 and TRBJ1-5; D remains unclear. The CDR3, as DNA: TGTGCCAGCTCACCCGGCAGAAATCAGCCCCAGCATTTT. Amino acids: CASSPGRNQPQHF.